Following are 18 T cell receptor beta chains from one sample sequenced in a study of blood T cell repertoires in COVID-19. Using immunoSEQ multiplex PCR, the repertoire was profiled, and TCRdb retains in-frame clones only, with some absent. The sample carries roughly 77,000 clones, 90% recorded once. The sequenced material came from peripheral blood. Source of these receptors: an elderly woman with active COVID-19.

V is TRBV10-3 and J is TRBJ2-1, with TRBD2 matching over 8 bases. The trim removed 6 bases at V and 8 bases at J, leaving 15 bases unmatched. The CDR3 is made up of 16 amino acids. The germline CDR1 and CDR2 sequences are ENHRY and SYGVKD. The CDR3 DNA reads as TGTGCCATCAGCCAAGGAGGACTAGCTTTTAATGATGAGCAGTTCTTC. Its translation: CAISQGGLAFNDEQFF.

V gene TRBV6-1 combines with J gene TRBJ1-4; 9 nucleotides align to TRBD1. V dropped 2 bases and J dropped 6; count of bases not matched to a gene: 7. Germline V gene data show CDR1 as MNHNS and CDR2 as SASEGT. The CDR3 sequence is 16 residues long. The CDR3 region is CASSESPGQGYEKLFF. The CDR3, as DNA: TGTGCCAGCAGTGAATCGCCGGGACAGGGATATGAAAAACTGTTTTTT.

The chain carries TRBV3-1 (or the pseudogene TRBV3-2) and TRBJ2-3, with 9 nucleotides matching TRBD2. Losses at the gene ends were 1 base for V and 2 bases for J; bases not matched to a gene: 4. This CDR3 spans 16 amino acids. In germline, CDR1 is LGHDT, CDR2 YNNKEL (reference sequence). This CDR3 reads CASSQVTSGLTDTQYF. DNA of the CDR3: TGTGCCAGCAGCCAAGTGACTAGCGGTCTCACAGATACGCAGTATTTT.

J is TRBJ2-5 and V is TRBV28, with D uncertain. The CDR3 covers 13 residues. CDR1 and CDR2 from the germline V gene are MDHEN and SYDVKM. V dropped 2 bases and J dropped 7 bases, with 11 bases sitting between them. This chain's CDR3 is CASSLDSTRTQYF. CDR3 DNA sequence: TGTGCCAGCAGTTTAGACTCAACGAGGACCCAGTACTTC.

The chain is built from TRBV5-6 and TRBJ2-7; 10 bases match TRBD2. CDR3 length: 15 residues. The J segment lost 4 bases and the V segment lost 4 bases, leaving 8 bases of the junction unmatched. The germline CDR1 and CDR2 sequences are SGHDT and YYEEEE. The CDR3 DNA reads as TGTGCCAGCAGCCCAGCGGGAGGGGGGAGGTACGAGCAGTACTTC. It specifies CASSPAGGGRYEQYF.

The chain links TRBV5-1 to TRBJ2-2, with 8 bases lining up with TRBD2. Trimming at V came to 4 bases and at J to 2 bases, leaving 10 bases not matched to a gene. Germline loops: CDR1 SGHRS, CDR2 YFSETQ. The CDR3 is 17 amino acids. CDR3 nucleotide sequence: TGCGCCAGCAGCCCGGGGAGCGGGAGTATAAACACCGGGGAGCTGTTTTTT. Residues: CASSPGSGSINTGELFF.

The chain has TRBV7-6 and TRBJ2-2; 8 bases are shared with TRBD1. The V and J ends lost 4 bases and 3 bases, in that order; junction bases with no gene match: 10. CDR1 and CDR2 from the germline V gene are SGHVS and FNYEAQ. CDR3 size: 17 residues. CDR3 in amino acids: CASSSRTGRRDTGELFF. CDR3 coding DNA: TGTGCCAGCAGCTCCCGGACAGGGCGCAGGGACACCGGGGAGCTGTTTTTT.

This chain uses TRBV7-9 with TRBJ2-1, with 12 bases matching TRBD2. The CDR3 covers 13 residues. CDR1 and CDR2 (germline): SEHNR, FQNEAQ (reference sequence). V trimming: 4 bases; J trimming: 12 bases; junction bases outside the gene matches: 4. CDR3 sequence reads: CASSSLAGGPQFF. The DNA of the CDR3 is TGTGCCAGCAGCTCTCTAGCGGGAGGGCCGCAGTTCTTC.

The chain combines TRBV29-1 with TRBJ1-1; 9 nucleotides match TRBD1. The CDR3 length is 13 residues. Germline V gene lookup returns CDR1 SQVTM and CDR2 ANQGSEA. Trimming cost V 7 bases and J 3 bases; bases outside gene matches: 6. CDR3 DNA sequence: TGCAGCGCTTACAGGGGGCTGGACACTGAAGCTTTCTTT. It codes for CSAYRGLDTEAFF. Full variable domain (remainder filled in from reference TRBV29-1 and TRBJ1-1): SAVISQKPSRDICQRGTSLTIQCQVDSQVTMMFWYRQQPGQSLTLIATANQGSEATYESGFVIDKFPISRPNLTFSTLTVSNMSPEDSSIYLCSAYRGLDTEAFFGQGTRLTVV.

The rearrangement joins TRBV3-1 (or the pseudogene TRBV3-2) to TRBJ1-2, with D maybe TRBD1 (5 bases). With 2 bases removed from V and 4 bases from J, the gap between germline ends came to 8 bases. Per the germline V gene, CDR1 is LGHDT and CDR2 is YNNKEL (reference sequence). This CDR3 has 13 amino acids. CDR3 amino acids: CASSQRGLYGYTF. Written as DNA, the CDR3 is TGTGCCAGCAGCCAAAGGGGCCTCTATGGCTACACCTTC.

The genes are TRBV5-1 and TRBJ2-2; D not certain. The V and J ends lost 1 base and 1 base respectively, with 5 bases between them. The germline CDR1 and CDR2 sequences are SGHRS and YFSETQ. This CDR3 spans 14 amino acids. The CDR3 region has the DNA TGCGCCAGCAGCTTGCCATTGAACACCGGGGAGCTGTTTTTT. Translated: CASSLPLNTGELFF.

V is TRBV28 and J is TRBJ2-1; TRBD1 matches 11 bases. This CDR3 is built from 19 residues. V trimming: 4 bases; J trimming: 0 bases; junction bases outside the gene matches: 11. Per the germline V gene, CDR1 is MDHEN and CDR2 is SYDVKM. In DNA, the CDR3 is TGTGCCAGCAGTTCCACCGGGACAGGGGGGCTAAGCTCCTACAATGAGCAGTTCTTC. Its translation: CASSSTGTGGLSSYNEQFF.

CDR3 DNA sequence: TGTGCCAGCAGTGTAATACAGGGGGGTGATGGCTACACCTTC. Protein sequence: CASSVIQGGDGYTF. This chain connects TRBV2 to TRBJ1-2, with 8 positions matching TRBD1. CDR3 size: 14 residues. From germline, CDR1 is SNHLY and CDR2 FYNNEI. With 4 bases clipped from V and 6 bases from J, the junction kept 7 bases outside the gene matches.

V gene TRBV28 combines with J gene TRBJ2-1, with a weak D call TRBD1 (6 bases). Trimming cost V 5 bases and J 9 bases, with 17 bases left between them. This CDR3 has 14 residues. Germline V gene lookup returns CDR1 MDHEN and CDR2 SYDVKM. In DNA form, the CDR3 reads TGTGCCAGCAGTCCCGATCTCAGGGGTTTTGAGCAGTTCTTC. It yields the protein CASSPDLRGFEQFF. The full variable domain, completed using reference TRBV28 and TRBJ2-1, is DVKVTQSSRYLVKRTGEKVFLECVQDMDHENMFWYRQDPGLGLRLIYFSYDVKMKEKGDIPEGYSVSREKKERFSLILESASTNQTSMYLCASSPDLRGFEQFFGPGTRLTVL.

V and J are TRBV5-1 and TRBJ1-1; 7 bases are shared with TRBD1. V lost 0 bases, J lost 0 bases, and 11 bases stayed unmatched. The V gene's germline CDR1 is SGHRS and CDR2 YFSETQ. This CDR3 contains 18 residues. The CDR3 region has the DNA TGCGCCAGCAGCTTGGGGATAAAACAGGGGAAACTGAACACTGAAGCTTTCTTT. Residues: CASSLGIKQGKLNTEAFF.

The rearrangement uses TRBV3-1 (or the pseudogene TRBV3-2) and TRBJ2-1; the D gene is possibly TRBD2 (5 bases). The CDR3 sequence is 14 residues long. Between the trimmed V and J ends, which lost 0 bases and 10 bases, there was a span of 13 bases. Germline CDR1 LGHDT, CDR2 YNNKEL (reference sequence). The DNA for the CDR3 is TGTGCCAGCAGCCAAGAACTCGGAGGAAGGGAGCAGTTCTTC. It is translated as CASSQELGGREQFF.

The CDR3 region has the DNA TGCGCCAGCAGCTTCGGGGGAGGGACAGATACGCAGTATTTT. The encoded protein is CASSFGGGTDTQYF. The chain is built from TRBV5-1 and TRBJ2-3; TRBD2 matches at 7 bases. V trimming: 2 bases; J trimming: 3 bases; junction bases outside the gene matches: 3. The CDR3 loop spans 14 amino acids. Germline values: CDR1 SGHRS, CDR2 YFSETQ. Using reference TRBV5-1 and TRBJ2-3 for the parts outside the CDR3, the full variable domain is KAGVTQTPRYLIKTRGQQVTLSCSPISGHRSVSWYQQTPGQGLQFLFEYFSETQRNKGNFPGRFSGRQFSNSRSEMNVSTLELGDSALYLCASSFGGGTDTQYFGPGTRLTVL.

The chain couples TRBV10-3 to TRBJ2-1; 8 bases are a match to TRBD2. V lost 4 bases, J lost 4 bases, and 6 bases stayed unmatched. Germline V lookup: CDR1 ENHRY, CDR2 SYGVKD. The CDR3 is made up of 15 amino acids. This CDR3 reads CAISGAGTRYNEQFF. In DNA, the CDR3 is TGTGCCATCAGTGGAGCGGGGACTAGATACAATGAGCAGTTCTTC.